This TCR beta chain was recorded in a study of a mutant IDH1 vaccine in newly diagnosed glioma. Study-level results: Vaccine-induced immune responses were detected in over 90% of patients. Alterations occurring in top peripheral T cell clonotypes seemed unrelated to pseudoprogression.

TCRdb's copy holds only in-frame clones and misses some; the assay was immunoSEQ multiplex PCR. The data contain about 54,000 clones, over 70% of them singletons. Time point indicated: week 5, during vaccination. Topical imiquimod was applied with each vaccine dose, which held 300 ug of mutant IDH1 20-mer peptide. This clone was observed once. What it binds is unknown. The sequencing here drew on PBMCs, taken from a glioma patient whose treatment included an IDH1 peptide vaccine. The receptor comes from a man aged 30 to 45 with glioma.

CDR3: CAWSPGIINSPLHF. The CDR3 DNA is TGTGCCTGGAGTCCCGGGATAATAAATTCACCCCTCCACTTT. The chain combines TRBV30 with TRBJ1-6; D remains unclear. This CDR3 has 14 residues. In germline, CDR1 is GTSNPN, CDR2 SVGIG (reference sequence). V gave up 2 bases and J gave up 7 bases, with 12 bases separating them.